This T cell receptor (beta chain) is drawn from a study of T-cell reconstitution after alpha-beta-depleted transplantation in children. Study-wide findings and caveats: Reportedly, alpha-beta T cells present about two months post-transplant originated from several hundred expanded clones of graft origin. Counts and diversity of T cells one year after transplant came mostly from newly produced T cells.

Library preparation (for TCRbeta) was performed with unique molecular identifiers. TCRdb independently ran MiXCR on the PCR reads; one entry per CDR3 protein. Here the sample spans under 250,000 distinct CDR3 sequences, 24% being singletons. About this clonotype: The antigen is undetermined.

Trimming pared 5 bases from V and 8 bases from J, leaving 18 bases between. The germline V gene encodes CDR1 SNHLY and CDR2 FYNNEI. The CDR3 is 15 residues long. The TCR sequence derives from a female patient aged 2-10 years who had a stem cell transplant for congenital amegakaryocytic thrombocytopenia, so the T cells may come from the graft donor. The chain combines TRBV2 with TRBJ1-4; a weak D match, TRBD1 (5 bases). Sample: PBMCs, mostly from graft donor cells, taken 360 days after TCRalphabeta/CD19-depleted stem cell transplant. The CDR3 bases are TGTGCCAGCAGTAGTAGGACACCGAGTGGGGAAAAACTGTTTTTT. Encoded protein: CASSSRTPSGEKLFF.